This T cell receptor (beta chain) was identified during a study of blood T cells in healthy people across ages. Study-wide results and limits: It was held that diversity estimates obtained from one million T cells represented underestimates.

Per sample, a minimum of 6 million PBMCs were isolated. The use of a sample-barcoded 5' primer and a J-beta primer mix characterized a second PCR of roughly 6 to 11 cycles. Carrying 12 random nucleotides, a template-switch adaptor labeled each individual cDNA molecule. TCRdb independently ran MiXCR on the 5' RACE reads; one entry per CDR3 protein. The sample shows more than 800,000 distinct CDR3 sequences, around 30% of them seen only once. This clonotype was found many times. What it binds is unknown. The CDR3 totals 13 residues. The germline CDR1 and CDR2 sequences are SGDLS and YYNGEE. Trimming took 0 bases from V and 5 from J, leaving 6 bases between them.

The rearrangement uses TRBV9 and TRBJ1-5; unclear D gene. The clonotype was recovered from a woman older than 75 in good health. Source material: blood. CDR3 coding DNA: TGTGCCAGCAGCGTAGGAGGACATCAGCCCCAGCATTTT. It translates to CASSVGGHQPQHF.